This TCR beta chain was obtained from a study of T cell responses to AZD1222 COVID-19 vaccine. Overall study findings and caveats: Spike-specific TCR breadth and depth went up after people got two AZD1222 doses.

Clones were read by immunoSEQ multiplex PCR, and TCRdb kept only the in-frame ones, dropping some. The profile shows under 150,000 clones, approximately 90% of them singletons. Looked up from germline, CDR1 is LGHDT and CDR2 is YNNKEL (reference sequence). V lost 0 bases and J 3 bases, leaving 6 bases between the germline ends. There are 14 residues in the CDR3. About this clone: What it recognizes is unknown.

V gene TRBV3-1 (or the pseudogene TRBV3-2) combines with J gene TRBJ1-5; D call uncertain. The sequence derives from an adult in good health. Source: peripheral blood, taken on day 0 of AZD1222 vaccination. Written as DNA, the CDR3 is TGTGCCAGCAGCCAAGAAGTCCTCAATCAGCCCCAGCATTTT. Its translation is CASSQEVLNQPQHF.